The 18 T cell receptor beta chains listed next were all sequenced from one sample in a study of T cells after posttransplantation cyclophosphamide. Busulfan-fludarabine conditioning, marrow transplant, and cyclophosphamide on days +3 and +4 were administered. TCRdb keeps only in-frame clones here, not all; method: immunoSEQ multiplex PCR. There are about 7,200 clones in the sample, none observed a single time. The specimen comprised PBMCs, sampled after allogeneic stem cell transplant with posttransplant cyclophosphamide. Every receptor here comes from a female patient in her fifties who received an allogeneic stem cell transplant from an unrelated donor, was CMV-positive, and had acute GVHD only. Some T cells may possibly be graft donor cells.

At least ten counts were recorded for this clone. The V gene is TRBV30, the J gene TRBJ2-3; the D gene is possibly TRBD1 (6 bases). V shed 8 bases and J shed 0 bases, with 12 bases lying between them. CDR3 length equals 13 residues. Germline CDR1 GTSNPN, CDR2 SVGIG (reference sequence). CDR3 nucleotide sequence: TGTGCCGCATCCAGGGGAAGCACAGATACGCAGTATTTT. Its translation: CAASRGSTDTQYF.

This clone was recorded many times. The V gene is TRBV5-4, the J gene TRBJ2-7; possibly TRBD1 for D (5 bases). Germline V CDR1 and CDR2: SGHNT, YYREEE (reference sequence). V was clipped by 0 bases and J by 5 bases, with 6 bases between them. CDR3 size: 12 residues. The CDR3 nucleotides read TGTGCCAGCAGCTTGGAAGGGGACGAGCAGTACTTC. Amino acids: CASSLEGDEQYF.

This clone was seen many times. CDR3 amino acids: CASSLRGDQETQYF. CDR3 nucleotides: TGTGCCAGCAGCCTCAGGGGGGACCAAGAGACCCAGTACTTC. The rearrangement links TRBV9 to TRBJ2-5; a possible D gene is TRBD1 (7 bases). Per germline, CDR1 SGDLS and CDR2 YYNGEE. The CDR3 runs to 14 residues. Trimming took 4 bases from V and 0 from J, leaving 10 bases between them.

A few counts support this clone. V usage is TRBV6-5 and J usage is TRBJ2-5; D possibly corresponds to TRBD1 (6 bases). Germline loops: CDR1 MNHEY, CDR2 SVGAGI. CDR3 length: 13 amino acids. Deletions cut 2 bases from V and 5 bases from J, with 9 bases between. CDR3 residues: CASSYVRGETQYF. The CDR3 bases are TGTGCCAGCAGTTACGTAAGGGGGGAGACCCAGTACTTC.

The chain has TRBV30 and TRBJ1-6; 7 bases line up with TRBD1. This CDR3 is 14 amino acids long. The ends lost 3 bases at V and 7 bases at J; junction bases unmatched: 6. Germline V CDR1 and CDR2: GTSNPN, SVGIG (reference sequence). CDR3 residues: CAWRQGVGNSPLHF. In nucleotides, the CDR3 is TGTGCCTGGAGGCAGGGGGTTGGGAATTCACCCCTCCACTTT.

This clone appeared many times. This chain uses TRBV7-3 with TRBJ2-1; 15 nucleotides align to TRBD2. The CDR3 is made up of 17 amino acids. V lost 0 bases, J lost 6 bases, and 3 bases stayed unmatched. Germline assignment: CDR1 SGHTA and CDR2 FQGTGA. The CDR3 DNA follows: TGTGCCAGCAGCTTAACGGGACTAGCGGGAGGTATCAATGAGCAGTTCTTC. Translation gives CASSLTGLAGGINEQFF.

This clone was observed many times. The rearrangement uses TRBV7-9 and TRBJ2-7; D gene ambiguous. CDR1 and CDR2 from the germline V gene are SEHNR and FQNEAQ (reference sequence). V lost 5 bases and J lost 0, with 20 bases in between. The CDR3 contains 17 residues. The CDR3 protein is CASSPLRLLTSSYEQYF. Written as DNA, the CDR3 is TGTGCCAGCAGCCCACTCCGGTTATTAACGAGCTCCTACGAGCAGTACTTC.

By share of the sample, this clone is medium-sized. The chain is built from TRBV5-1 and TRBJ1-1, with D unresolved. Germline V gives CDR1 SGHRS, CDR2 YFSETQ. The length of the CDR3 is 15 residues. V was trimmed by 0 bases and J by 4 bases, leaving 13 bases between them. CDR3 nucleotides: TGCGCCAGCAGCTTGGCCAACGGGGTTGCCACTGAAGCTTTCTTT. As protein: CASSLANGVATEAFF.

This clone was counted many times. The V gene is TRBV7-2, the J gene TRBJ1-5; 7 nucleotides align to TRBD1. There are 17 residues in the CDR3. With 3 bases clipped from V and 0 bases from J, the junction kept 8 bases outside the gene matches. CDR1 SGHTA and CDR2 FQGNSA come from the germline V gene. CDR3 sequence reads: CASSFYRGDFSNQPQHF. The CDR3 DNA follows: TGTGCCAGCAGCTTTTACAGGGGTGATTTTAGCAATCAGCCCCAGCATTTT.

This clone was recorded many times. The chain employs TRBV7-9 and TRBJ2-5; TRBD2 matches at 7 bases. The CDR3 is 13 amino acids. CDR1 and CDR2 (germline): SEHNR, FQNEAQ (reference sequence). Trimming took 5 bases from V and 2 from J; bases not matched to a gene: 2. The CDR3 here is CASSPGGQETQYF. DNA of the CDR3: TGTGCCAGCAGCCCGGGGGGTCAAGAGACCCAGTACTTC. Using reference TRBV7-9 and TRBJ2-5 for the parts outside the CDR3, the full variable domain is DTGVSQNPRHKITKRGQNVTFRCDPISEHNRLYWYRQTLGQGPEFLTYFQNEAQLEKSRLLSDRFSAERPKGSFSTLEIQRTEQGDSAMYLCASSPGGQETQYFGPGTRLLVL.

This clone was picked up many times. This chain uses TRBV7-9 with TRBJ2-1; D is uncertain. V was pared by 2 bases and J by 6 bases, with 5 bases between. This CDR3 has 12 amino acids. The germline V gene encodes CDR1 SEHNR and CDR2 FQNEAQ (reference sequence). CDR3 DNA: TGTGCCAGCAGCTTACTGGCCAATGAGCAGTTCTTC. Amino acid sequence: CASSLLANEQFF.

Relative to its sample, this clone is medium-sized (0.01 to 0.1%). The chain's CDR3 is CASSLLQVNQPQHF. Written as DNA, the CDR3 is TGTGCCAGCAGTTTGCTACAGGTGAATCAGCCCCAGCATTTT. The V gene is TRBV28, the J gene TRBJ1-5, with D maybe TRBD1 (5 bases). Trimming removed 3 bases at V and 4 bases at J, with 10 bases between. CDR1 MDHEN and CDR2 SYDVKM come from the germline V gene. This CDR3 contains 14 residues. Full variable domain (outside the CDR3, taken from reference TRBV28 and TRBJ1-5): DVKVTQSSRYLVKRTGEKVFLECVQDMDHENMFWYRQDPGLGLRLIYFSYDVKMKEKGDIPEGYSVSREKKERFSLILESASTNQTSMYLCASSLLQVNQPQHFGDGTRLSIL.

This clone was observed many times. The V and J genes are TRBV7-6 and TRBJ2-3, with a possible D match to TRBD2 (6 bases). The CDR3 is made up of 17 amino acids. Germline V gene sequence: CDR1 SGHVS, CDR2 FNYEAQ. Trimming shortened V by 1 base and J by 4 bases, and 18 bases separated the two germline ends. Written as DNA, the CDR3 is TGTGCCAGCAGCTTAGAAGCGGCGGGATGGGGTGCAGATACGCAGTATTTT. It translates to CASSLEAAGWGADTQYF.

This clone was seen repeatedly, ten times or more. CDR3 amino acids: CASSRLWYPGTEAFF. Written as DNA, the CDR3 is TGTGCCAGCTCACGACTTTGGTACCCCGGCACTGAAGCTTTCTTT. This rearrangement joins TRBV18 to TRBJ1-1; no reliable D call. Trimming pared 4 bases from V and 4 bases from J, leaving 16 bases between. Germline CDR1 and CDR2: KGHSH and LQKENI. The CDR3 spans 15 residues.

This clone occurred many times. The rearrangement uses TRBV5-6 and TRBJ2-1, with a weak D call TRBD2 (6 bases). This CDR3 region has 15 residues. Germline values: CDR1 SGHDT, CDR2 YYEEEE. With 0 bases removed from V and 5 bases from J, the gap between germline ends came to 12 bases. The CDR3 DNA reads as TGTGCCAGCAGCTTGGGGGCGGGAAGAAACAATGAGCAGTTCTTC. Its translation is CASSLGAGRNNEQFF.

This clone has at least ten counts. The rearrangement joins TRBV2 to TRBJ2-3; possible D gene TRBD1, 6 bases. With 7 bases removed from V and 3 bases from J, the gap between germline ends came to 17 bases. The CDR3 has 15 residues. Germline CDR1 is SNHLY and CDR2 is FYNNEI. The CDR3: CASTQGGIRTDTQYF. The CDR3 DNA sequence: TGTGCCAGCACCCAAGGGGGTATACGGACAGATACGCAGTATTTT. The whole variable domain, filled in from reference TRBV2 and TRBJ2-3, reads EPEVTQTPSHQVTQMGQEVILRCVPISNHLYFYWYRQILGQKVEFLVSFYNNEISEKSEIFDDQFSVERPDGSNFTLKIRSTKLEDSAMYFCASTQGGIRTDTQYFGPGTRLTVL.

This clone was detected ten times or more. CDR3 sequence (DNA): TGCGCCAGCAGTCAAACAGACAGGCCTACCTACGAGCAGTACTTC. As protein: CASSQTDRPTYEQYF. The chain links TRBV23-1 to TRBJ2-7; possibly TRBD1 for D (6 bases). TRBV23-1 is an ORF; its function is uncertain. This CDR3 is 15 amino acids long. V lost 2 bases to trimming and J lost 2 bases, with 13 bases between them.

This clone was picked up many times. This chain uses TRBV15 with TRBJ1-5, with TRBD1 identical over 8 bases. Germline lookup yields CDR1 LNHNV and CDR2 YYDKDF (reference sequence). The CDR3 loop spans 13 amino acids. J lost 7 bases, V lost 7 bases, and 6 bases had no gene match. Here the CDR3 reads CATTSDRGQPQHF. The CDR3 nucleotides are TGTGCCACCACCTCAGACAGGGGACAGCCCCAGCATTTT.